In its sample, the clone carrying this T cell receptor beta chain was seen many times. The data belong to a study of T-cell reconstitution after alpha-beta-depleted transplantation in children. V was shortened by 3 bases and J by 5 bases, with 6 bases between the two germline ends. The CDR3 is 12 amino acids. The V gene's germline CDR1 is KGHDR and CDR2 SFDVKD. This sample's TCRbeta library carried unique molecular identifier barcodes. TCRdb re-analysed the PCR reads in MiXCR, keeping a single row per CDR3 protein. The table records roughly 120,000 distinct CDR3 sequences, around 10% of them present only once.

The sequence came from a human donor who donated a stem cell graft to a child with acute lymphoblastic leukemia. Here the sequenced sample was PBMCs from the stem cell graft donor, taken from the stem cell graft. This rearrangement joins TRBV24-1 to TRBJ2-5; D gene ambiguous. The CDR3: CATSDGRETQYF. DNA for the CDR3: TGTGCCACCAGTGATGGCCGGGAGACCCAGTACTTC.